Sequencing of this T cell receptor (beta chain) was carried out in a study of shared clonotypes between healthy human individuals. Notes on the study in general: The study found lower generation probabilities in non-shared clonotypes than in those shared by all four donors.

Donors included only healthy HIV-negative adults lacking recent acute infections or vaccinations. Source study methods: ImmunoSEQ output held junction-only sequences without quality scores, so filtering differed. Sequencing was performed with immunoSEQ multiplex PCR; in TCRdb, only in-frame clones are kept and a portion is missing. The DNA gave D and trimming, while V, J and clone size come from that table. The sample holds 150,000 to 200,000 clones; approximately 92% are singletons and the top ten take 0.067%. Details on this clone: Its antigen is currently unknown.

This CDR3 is built from 14 residues. Per the germline V gene, CDR1 is MNHEY and CDR2 is SVGAGI. V dropped 4 bases and J dropped 0 bases, with 7 bases sitting between them. The specimen sequenced was naive CD4+ T cells sorted from blood. Subset: CD45RA+ positively selected. The clonotype comes from a woman in her 30s in good health. The chain couples TRBV6-5 to TRBJ2-1; possibly TRBD2 for D (5 bases). CDR3 in DNA: TGTGCCAGCAGTTCGGGGATCTCCTACAATGAGCAGTTCTTC. It encodes CASSSGISYNEQFF.